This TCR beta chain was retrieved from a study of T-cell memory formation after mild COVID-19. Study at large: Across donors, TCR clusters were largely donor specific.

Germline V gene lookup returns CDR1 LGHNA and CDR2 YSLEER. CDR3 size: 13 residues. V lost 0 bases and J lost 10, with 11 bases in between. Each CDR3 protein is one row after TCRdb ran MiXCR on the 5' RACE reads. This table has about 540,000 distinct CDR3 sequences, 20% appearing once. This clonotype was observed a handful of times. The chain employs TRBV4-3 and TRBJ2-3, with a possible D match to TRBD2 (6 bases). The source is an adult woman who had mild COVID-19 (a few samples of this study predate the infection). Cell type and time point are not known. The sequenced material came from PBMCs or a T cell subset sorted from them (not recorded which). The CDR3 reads CASSQDRRDSQYF. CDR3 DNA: TGCGCCAGCAGCCAAGATCGGCGGGATTCGCAGTATTTT.